Below, one T cell receptor (beta chain) is given with its context. Its target is unknown. These data come from a study of CD4+ T cells in melanoma. General study findings and limits: Diverse differentiation states were reported for melanoma neoantigen-specific CD4+ T cells. CD8+ T cell, macrophage and B cell function reportedly correlated with neoantigen-specific CD4+ T cells.

Trimming removed 2 bases at V and 8 bases at J, with 9 bases between. CDR3 size: 12 residues. Using immunoSEQ multiplex PCR, the repertoire was profiled, and TCRdb retains in-frame clones only, with some absent. Of 9,600 or so clones in the sample, roughly 80% were seen once. V and J are TRBV23-1 and TRBJ1-2; D remains unclear. TRBV23-1 is identified as an open reading frame with a role that is uncertain. The TCR sequence derives from a human donor with melanoma. The sample was cells from a culture (not recorded whether cultured in vitro). CDR3 in DNA: TGCGCCAGCAGTCAAGCACTATTGGGCTACACCTTC. Translated, it gives CASSQALLGYTF.